What follows are 5 T cell receptor beta chains derived from one specimen sequenced in a study of T cells in Graves' hyperthyroidism and ophthalmopathy. Amplification targeted TCR beta CDR3 regions from RNA transcripts. Initially, a first-round RT-PCR of the TCR CDR3 employed the HTBI primer set. TCRdb re-called the multiplex PCR reads with MiXCR, one entry per CDR3 protein. The repertoire holds 700,000 or so distinct CDR3 sequences, 15% to 20% seen once, with approximately 8.4% in the top ten. The source material was blood. These receptors all come from a man aged 18 to 35 with Graves' hyperthyroidism.

In its sample, this clonotype was seen many times. The chain is built from TRBV18 and TRBJ2-1; D not resolved. V lost 2 bases and J 2 bases, leaving 10 bases between the germline ends. The germline CDR1 and CDR2 sequences are KGHSH and LQKENI. The CDR3 totals 15 residues. CDR3 sequence: CASSPDDPTYNEQFF. CDR3 nucleotides: TGTGCCAGCTCACCAGACGACCCAACCTACAATGAGCAGTTCTTC.

Turning to this clonotype: A much larger clonotype is one base distant, so this may be a read error. The chain combines TRBV30 with TRBJ2-1; 14 nucleotides agree with TRBD2. Trimming took 5 bases from V and 4 from J; bases not matched to a gene: 16. The germline V gene has CDR1 GTSNPN and CDR2 SVGIG (reference sequence). This CDR3 contains 19 residues. The CDR3 sequence is CAWAGTSGSSETGYNEQFF. The CDR3 DNA is TGTGCCTGGGCAGGGACTAGCGGGAGTTCGGAAACGGGGTACAATGAGCAGTTCTTC.

This rearrangement joins TRBV20-1 to TRBJ2-3; D might be TRBD2 (6 bases). CDR3 size: 18 residues. Looked up from germline, CDR1 is DFQATT and CDR2 is SNEGSKA (reference sequence). Trimming removed 3 bases from V and 2 bases from J, with 24 bases in between. CDR3 bases: TGCAGTGCTAGTATTTCGGGTTCCTGGCGGGGTCCCACAGATACGCAGTATTTT. Its translation: CSASISGSWRGPTDTQYF.

V is TRBV7-2 and J is TRBJ2-5; a weak D match, TRBD2 (7 bases). V lost 5 bases, J lost 7 bases, and 20 bases lay in between. CDR1 SGHTA and CDR2 FQGNSA come from the germline V gene. The CDR3 has 15 residues. CDR3 region: CASSASGGGVGTQYF. In nucleotides, the CDR3 is TGTGCCAGCAGCGCCTCGGGCGGGGGCGTGGGGACCCAGTACTTC.

This clonotype was picked up many times. The chain recombines TRBV28 with TRBJ2-7; 13 nucleotides agree with TRBD2. The CDR3 contains 16 residues. CDR1 is MDHEN, CDR2 SYDVKM, per germline. V shed 5 bases and J 3 bases; nucleotides not matched to a gene: 7. The CDR3 loop reads CASSTTGTSGNYEQYF. As DNA, the CDR3 is TGTGCCAGCAGTACAACCGGGACTAGCGGGAACTACGAGCAGTACTTC. Full variable domain (outside the CDR3, taken from reference TRBV28 and TRBJ2-7): DVKVTQSSRYLVKRTGEKVFLECVQDMDHENMFWYRQDPGLGLRLIYFSYDVKMKEKGDIPEGYSVSREKKERFSLILESASTNQTSMYLCASSTTGTSGNYEQYFGPGTRLTVT.